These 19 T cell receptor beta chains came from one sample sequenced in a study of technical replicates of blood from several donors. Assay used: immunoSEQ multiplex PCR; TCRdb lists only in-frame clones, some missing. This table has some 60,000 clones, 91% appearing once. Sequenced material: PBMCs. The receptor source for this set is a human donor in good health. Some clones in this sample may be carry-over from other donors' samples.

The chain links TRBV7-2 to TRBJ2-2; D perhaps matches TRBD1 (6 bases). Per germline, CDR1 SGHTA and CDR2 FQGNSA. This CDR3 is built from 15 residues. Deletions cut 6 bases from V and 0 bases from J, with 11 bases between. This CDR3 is CASRRGSANTGELFF. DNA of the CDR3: TGTGCCAGCAGGAGGGGGAGCGCGAACACCGGGGAGCTGTTTTTT.

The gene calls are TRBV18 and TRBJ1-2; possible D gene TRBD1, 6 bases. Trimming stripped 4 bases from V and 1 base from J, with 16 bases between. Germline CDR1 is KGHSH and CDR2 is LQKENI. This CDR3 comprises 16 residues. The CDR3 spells CASSHRQDYVNYGYTF. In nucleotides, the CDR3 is TGTGCCAGCTCACACCGACAGGATTACGTTAACTATGGCTACACCTTC.

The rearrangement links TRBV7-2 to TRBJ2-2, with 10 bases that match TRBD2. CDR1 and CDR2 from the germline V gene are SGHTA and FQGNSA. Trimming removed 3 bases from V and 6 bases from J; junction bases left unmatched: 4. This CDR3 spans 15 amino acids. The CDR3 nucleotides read TGTGCCAGCAGCTTTTCTAGCGGGAGCCCCGGGGAGCTGTTTTTT. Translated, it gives CASSFSSGSPGELFF. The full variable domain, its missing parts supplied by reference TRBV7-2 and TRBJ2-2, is GAGVSQSPSNKVTEKGKDVELRCDPISGHTALYWYRQSLGQGLEFLIYFQGNSAPDKSGLPSDRFSAERTGGSVSTLTIQRTQQEDSAVYLCASSFSSGSPGELFFGEGSRLTVL.

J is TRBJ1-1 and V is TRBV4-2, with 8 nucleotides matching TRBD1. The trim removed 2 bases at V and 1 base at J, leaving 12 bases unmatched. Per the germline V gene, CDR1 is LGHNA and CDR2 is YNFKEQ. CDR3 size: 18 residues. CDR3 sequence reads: CASSQPDRVVVWNTEAFF. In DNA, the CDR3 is TGTGCCAGCAGCCAACCGGACAGGGTTGTTGTTTGGAACACTGAAGCTTTCTTT.

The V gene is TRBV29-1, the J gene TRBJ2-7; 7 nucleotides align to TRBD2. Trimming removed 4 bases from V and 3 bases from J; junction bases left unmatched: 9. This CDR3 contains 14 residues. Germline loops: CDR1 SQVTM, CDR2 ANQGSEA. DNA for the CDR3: TGCAGCGTTGTCGGCGTGACTAGCAACTACGAGCAGTACTTC. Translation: CSVVGVTSNYEQYF.

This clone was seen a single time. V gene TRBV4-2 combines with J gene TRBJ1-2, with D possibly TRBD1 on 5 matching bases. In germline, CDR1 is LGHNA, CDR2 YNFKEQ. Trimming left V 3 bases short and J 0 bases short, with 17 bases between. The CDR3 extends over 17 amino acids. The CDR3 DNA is TGTGCCAGCAGCCAGAATTTGGGGGGTTCACCTAACTATGGCTACACCTTC. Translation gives CASSQNLGGSPNYGYTF.

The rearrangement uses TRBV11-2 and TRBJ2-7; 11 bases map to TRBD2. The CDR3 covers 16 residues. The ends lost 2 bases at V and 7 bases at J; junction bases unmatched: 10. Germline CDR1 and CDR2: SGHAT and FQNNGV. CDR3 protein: CASSLNPGTSGGEQYF. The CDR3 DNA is TGTGCCAGCAGCTTAAACCCCGGGACTAGCGGAGGAGAGCAGTACTTC.

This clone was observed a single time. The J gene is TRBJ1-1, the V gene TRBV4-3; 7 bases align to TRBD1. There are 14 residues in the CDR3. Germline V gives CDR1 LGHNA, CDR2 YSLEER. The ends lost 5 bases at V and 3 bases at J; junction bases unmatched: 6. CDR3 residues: CASSRDRLYTEAFF. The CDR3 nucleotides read TGCGCCAGCAGCAGGGACAGACTTTACACTGAAGCTTTCTTT.

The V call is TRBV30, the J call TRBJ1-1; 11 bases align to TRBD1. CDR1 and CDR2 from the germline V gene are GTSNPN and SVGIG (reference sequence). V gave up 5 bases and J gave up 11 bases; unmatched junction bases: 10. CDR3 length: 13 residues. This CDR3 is CAWAKGQGAPAFF. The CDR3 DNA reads TGTGCCTGGGCCAAAGGACAGGGGGCACCTGCTTTCTTT.

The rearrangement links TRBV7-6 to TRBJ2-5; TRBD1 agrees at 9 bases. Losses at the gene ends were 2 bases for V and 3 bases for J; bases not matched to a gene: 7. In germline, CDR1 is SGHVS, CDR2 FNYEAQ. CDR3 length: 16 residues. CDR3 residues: CASSLPRTGGEETQYF. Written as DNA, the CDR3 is TGTGCCAGCAGCTTACCCCGAACAGGGGGCGAAGAGACCCAGTACTTC.

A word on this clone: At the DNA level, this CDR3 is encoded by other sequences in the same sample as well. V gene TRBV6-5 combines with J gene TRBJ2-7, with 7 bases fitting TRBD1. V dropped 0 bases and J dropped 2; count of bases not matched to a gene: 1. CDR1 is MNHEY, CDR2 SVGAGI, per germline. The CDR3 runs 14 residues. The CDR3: CASSYSTGTYEQYF. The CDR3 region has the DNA TGTGCCAGCAGTTACTCGACAGGGACCTACGAGCAGTACTTC.

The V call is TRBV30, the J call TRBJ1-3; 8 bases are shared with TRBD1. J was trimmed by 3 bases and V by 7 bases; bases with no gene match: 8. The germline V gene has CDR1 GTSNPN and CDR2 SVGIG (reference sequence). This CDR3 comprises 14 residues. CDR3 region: CALSDRAIGNTIYF. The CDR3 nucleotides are TGTGCCTTATCGGACAGGGCGATTGGAAACACCATATATTTT.

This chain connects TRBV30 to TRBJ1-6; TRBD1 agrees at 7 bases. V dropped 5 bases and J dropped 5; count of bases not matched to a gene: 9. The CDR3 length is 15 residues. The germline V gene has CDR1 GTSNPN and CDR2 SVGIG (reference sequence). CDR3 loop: CAWEGLDRNNSPLHF. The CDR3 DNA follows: TGTGCCTGGGAGGGATTGGACAGGAATAATTCACCCCTCCACTTT.

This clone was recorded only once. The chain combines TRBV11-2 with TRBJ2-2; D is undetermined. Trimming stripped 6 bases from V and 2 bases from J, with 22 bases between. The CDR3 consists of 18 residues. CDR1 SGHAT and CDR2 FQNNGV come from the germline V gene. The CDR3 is CASRSPGRQLVNTGELFF. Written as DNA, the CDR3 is TGTGCCAGCAGATCCCCCGGCAGACAATTGGTAAACACCGGGGAGCTGTTTTTT.

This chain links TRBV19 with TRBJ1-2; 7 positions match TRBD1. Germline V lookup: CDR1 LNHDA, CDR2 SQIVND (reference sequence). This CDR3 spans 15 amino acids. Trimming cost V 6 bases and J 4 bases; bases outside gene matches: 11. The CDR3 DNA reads TGTGCCAGTAGCATGACCTCGGGACAGATCTATGGCTACACCTTC. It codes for CASSMTSGQIYGYTF.

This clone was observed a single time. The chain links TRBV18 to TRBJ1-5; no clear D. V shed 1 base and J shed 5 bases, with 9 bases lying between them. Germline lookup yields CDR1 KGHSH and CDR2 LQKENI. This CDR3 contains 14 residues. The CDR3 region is CASSPQNGDQPQHF. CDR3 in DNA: TGTGCCAGCTCACCACAGAACGGGGATCAGCCCCAGCATTTT.

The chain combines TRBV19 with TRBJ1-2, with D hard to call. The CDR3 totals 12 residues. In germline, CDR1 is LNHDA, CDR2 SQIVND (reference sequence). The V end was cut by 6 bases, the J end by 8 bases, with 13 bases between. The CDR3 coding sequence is TGTGCCAGTAGCTTAAACTCGAGGGGCTACACCTTC. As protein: CASSLNSRGYTF. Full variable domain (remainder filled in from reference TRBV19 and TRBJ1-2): DGGITQSPKYLFRKEGQNVTLSCEQNLNHDAMYWYRQDPGQGLRLIYYSQIVNDFQKGDIAEGYSVSREKKESFPLTVTSAQKNPTAFYLCASSLNSRGYTFGSGTRLTVV.

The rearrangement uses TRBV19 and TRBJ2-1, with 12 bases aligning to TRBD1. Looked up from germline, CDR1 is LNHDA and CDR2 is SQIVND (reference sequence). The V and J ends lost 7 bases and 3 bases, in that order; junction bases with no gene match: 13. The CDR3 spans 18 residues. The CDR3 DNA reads TGTGCCAGTAAAGGGTTGTACGGGACAGGGGGCTACTACAATGAGCAGTTCTTC. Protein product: CASKGLYGTGGYYNEQFF.

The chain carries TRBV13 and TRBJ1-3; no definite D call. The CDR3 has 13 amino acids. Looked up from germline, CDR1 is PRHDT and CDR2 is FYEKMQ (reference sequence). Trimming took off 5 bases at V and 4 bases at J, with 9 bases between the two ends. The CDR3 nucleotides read TGTGCCAGCAGCCTCGGAGGGGGAAACACCATATATTTT. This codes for CASSLGGGNTIYF.